The source of this TCR beta chain is a study of OX40 agonist ivuxolimab in advanced cancers. Study in general: A diagnosis of hepatocellular carcinoma, melanoma, renal cell or head and neck cancer was present in dose-escalation patients.

Blood draws occurred at baseline, cycle 4 day 1, and cycle 7 day 1. With regard to this clone: Antigen: not known.

Some clones are missing from TCRdb's copy, which holds only in-frame ones; the method was immunoSEQ multiplex PCR. Here the sample spans about 64,000 clones, approximately 90% being singletons. The CDR3 spans 15 residues. Germline loops: CDR1 SGHKS, CDR2 YYEKEE (reference sequence). V was cut by 4 bases and J by 8 bases, with 19 bases left in between. General study points: At doses 0.1 to 3.0 mg/kg, CD4+ and CD8+ clones expanded.

Sequences were derived from CD4+ or CD8+ T cells sorted from blood, sampled in a trial of the OX40 agonist ivuxolimab. The TCR was taken from an adult with an advanced solid tumor such as melanoma, head and neck, liver or kidney cancer. The rearrangement uses TRBV5-5 and TRBJ1-3, with D possibly matching TRBD1 (5 bases). The CDR3 DNA reads TGTGCCAGCAGCCTGGTAGGACAATCGGTCGACACCATATATTTT. This codes for CASSLVGQSVDTIYF.